Sequencing of this TCR beta chain was carried out in a study of blood T cell repertoires in COVID-19. Looking at the study overall: Samples came from the United States, Italy and Spain, spanning acute and convalescent COVID-19. The analysed material was cDNA or gDNA that came from T cells, B-cell-depleted T cells, or PBMCs.

Per the germline V gene, CDR1 is LNHDA and CDR2 is SQIVND (reference sequence). Trimming took 3 bases from V and 7 from J, leaving 10 bases between them. The CDR3 runs to 14 residues. Seattle patients were enrolled during active infection and followed longitudinally. Using immunoSEQ multiplex PCR, the repertoire was profiled, and TCRdb retains in-frame clones only, with some absent. Among roughly 84,000 clones listed, roughly three quarters were seen once. This chain joins TRBV19 and TRBJ1-6; possibly TRBD1 for D (5 bases). This clonotype originated in a man aged 55 to 70 with COVID-19, enrolled during active disease. Sequencing was carried out using peripheral blood. CDR3 sequence (DNA): TGTGCCAGTAGTATCGACAGCGTCAATTCACCCCTCCACTTT. Translating it yields CASSIDSVNSPLHF.